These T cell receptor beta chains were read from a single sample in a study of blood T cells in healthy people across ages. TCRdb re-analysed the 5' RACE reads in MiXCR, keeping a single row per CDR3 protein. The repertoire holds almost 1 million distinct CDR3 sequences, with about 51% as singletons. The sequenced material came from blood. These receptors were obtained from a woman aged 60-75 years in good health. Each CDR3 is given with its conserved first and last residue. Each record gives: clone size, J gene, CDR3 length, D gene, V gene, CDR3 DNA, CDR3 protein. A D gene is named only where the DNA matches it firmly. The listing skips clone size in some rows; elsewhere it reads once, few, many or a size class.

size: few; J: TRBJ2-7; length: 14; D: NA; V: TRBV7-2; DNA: TGTGCCAGCAGCTTGGGCGGGACCCCCTACGAGCAGTACTTC; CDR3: CASSLGGTPYEQYF
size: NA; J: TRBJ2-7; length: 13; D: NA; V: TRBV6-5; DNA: TGTGCCAGCAGTCGAGGCGGCCCCAATGAGCAGTACTTC; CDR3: CASSRGGPNEQYF
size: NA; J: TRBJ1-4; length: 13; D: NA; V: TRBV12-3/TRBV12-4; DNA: TGTGCCAGCAGTTTAATACAGGGTGAAAAACTGTTTTTT; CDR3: CASSLIQGEKLFF
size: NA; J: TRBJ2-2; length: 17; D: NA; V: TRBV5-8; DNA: TGTGCCAGCAGCTTGAGGGACCCCTTATTGAACACCGGGGAGCTGTTTTTT; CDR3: CASSLRDPLLNTGELFF
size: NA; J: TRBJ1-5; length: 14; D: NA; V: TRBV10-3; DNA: TGTGCCATCAGTGTAGTCGGGGGCAATCAGCCCCAGCATTTT; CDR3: CAISVVGGNQPQHF
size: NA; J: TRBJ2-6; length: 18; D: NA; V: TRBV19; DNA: TGTGCCAGTAGTCTAAAAACAGGGAGGAACTCTGGGGCCAACGTCCTGACTTTC; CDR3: CASSLKTGRNSGANVLTF
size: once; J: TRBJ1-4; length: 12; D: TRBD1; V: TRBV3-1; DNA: TGTGCCAGCAGCCAAGGACAGGGTTTACTGTTTTTT; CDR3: CASSQGQGLLFF
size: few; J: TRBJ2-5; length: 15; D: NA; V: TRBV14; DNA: TGTGCCAGCAGCCAAGATCAGTCCGTCCTGCAGACCCAGTACTTC; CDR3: CASSQDQSVLQTQYF
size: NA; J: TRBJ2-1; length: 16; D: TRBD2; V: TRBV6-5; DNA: TGTGCCAGCAGTTCGCGCGGGAGCGGCGCATTTAATGAGCAGTTCTTC; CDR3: CASSSRGSGAFNEQFF
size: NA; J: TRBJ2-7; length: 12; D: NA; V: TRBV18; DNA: TGTGCCAGTGCCAGGGGTGAGGAAGAGCAGTACTTC; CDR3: CASARGEEEQYF
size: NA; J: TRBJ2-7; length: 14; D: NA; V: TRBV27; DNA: TGTGCCAGCAGGCTCGTTAGCGGCACCTACGAGCAGTACTTC; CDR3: CASRLVSGTYEQYF
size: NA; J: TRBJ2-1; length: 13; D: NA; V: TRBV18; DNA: TGCGCCAGCAGCCCCGGGACACGGAATGAGCAGTTCTTC; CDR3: CASSPGTRNEQFF
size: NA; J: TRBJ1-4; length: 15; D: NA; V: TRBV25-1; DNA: TGTGCCAGCAGTGAGCCCGGACCGGAGGGGGGAAAACTGTTTTTT; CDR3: CASSEPGPEGGKLFF
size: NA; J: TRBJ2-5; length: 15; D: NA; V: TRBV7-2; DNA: TGTGCCAGCAGCTTAGTTAGTGGAGGGGGAGAGACCCAGTACTTC; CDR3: CASSLVSGGGETQYF
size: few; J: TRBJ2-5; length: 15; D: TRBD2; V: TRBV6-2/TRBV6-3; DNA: TGTGCCAGTTCGGGAGGAAGGGGTCCTCAAGAGACCCAGTACTTC; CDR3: CASSGGRGPQETQYF
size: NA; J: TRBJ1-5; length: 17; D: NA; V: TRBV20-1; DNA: TGCAGTGCTAGTGACCCGGGACTCATAAAAATGGGTCAGCCCCAGCATTTT; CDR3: CSASDPGLIKMGQPQHF
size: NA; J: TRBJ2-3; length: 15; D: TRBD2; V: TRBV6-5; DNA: TGTGCCAGCCACACAAAGGGCGGGAGCCCAGATACGCAGTATTTT; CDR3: CASHTKGGSPDTQYF
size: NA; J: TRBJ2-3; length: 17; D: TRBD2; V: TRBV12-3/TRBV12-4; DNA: TGTGCCAGCGCCAGAGAAAGGACTAGCGGGAGGACAGATACGCAGTATTTT; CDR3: CASARERTSGRTDTQYF
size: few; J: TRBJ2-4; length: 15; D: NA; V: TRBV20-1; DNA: TGCAGTGCGCTCGAGCTGGGGGTAGCCAAAAACATTCAGTACTTC; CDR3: CSALELGVAKNIQYF
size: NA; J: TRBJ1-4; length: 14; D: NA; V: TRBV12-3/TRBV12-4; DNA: TGTGCCAGCAGTTTCGAGAGGGTTGGTGAAAAACTGTTTTTT; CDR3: CASSFERVGEKLFF
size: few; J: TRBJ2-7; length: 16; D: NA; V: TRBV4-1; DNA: TGCGCCAGCAGCCAAGAGCGGCGGAAGCAGGTCTACGAGCAGTACTTC; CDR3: CASSQERRKQVYEQYF
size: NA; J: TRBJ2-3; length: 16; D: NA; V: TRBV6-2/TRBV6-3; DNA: TGTGCCAGCAGTAACGGGGCATATGGCGTCACAGATACGCAGTATTTT; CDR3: CASSNGAYGVTDTQYF
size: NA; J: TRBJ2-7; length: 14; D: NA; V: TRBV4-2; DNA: TGTGCCAGCAGCCTTAGGACCGGGGCCTACGAGCAGTACTTC; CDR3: CASSLRTGAYEQYF
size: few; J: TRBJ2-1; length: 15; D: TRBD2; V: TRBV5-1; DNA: TGCGCCAGCAGCCCGACTAGCGGGAGTTGGAATGAGCAGTTCTTC; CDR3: CASSPTSGSWNEQFF
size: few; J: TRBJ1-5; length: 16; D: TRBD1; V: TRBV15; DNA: TGTGCCACCGGGACAGGCCGGGGGTATAGCAATCAGCCCCAGCATTTT; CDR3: CATGTGRGYSNQPQHF
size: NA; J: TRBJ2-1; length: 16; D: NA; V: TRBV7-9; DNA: TGTGCCAGCAGCTTGCGCGGGGACGGTCATTACAATGAGCAGTTCTTC; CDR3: CASSLRGDGHYNEQFF
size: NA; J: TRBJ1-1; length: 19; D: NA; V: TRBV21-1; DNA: TGTGCCAGCAGCAAGCACGCGAGACAGGTGCTTGGTGGGAACACTGAAGCTTTCTTT; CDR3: CASSKHARQVLGGNTEAFF
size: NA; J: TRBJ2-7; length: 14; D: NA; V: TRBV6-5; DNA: TGTGCCAGCAGTTACCGGCAGTTGGGGTACGAGCAGTACTTC; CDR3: CASSYRQLGYEQYF
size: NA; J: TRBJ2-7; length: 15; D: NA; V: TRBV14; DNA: TGTGCCAGCAGTCAAGGTCGCAACTCCTACAATGAGCAGTACTTC; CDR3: CASSQGRNSYNEQYF
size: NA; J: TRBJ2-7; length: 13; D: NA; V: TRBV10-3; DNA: TGTGCCATCAGGTTGGACTCCTCCTACGAGCAGTACTTC; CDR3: CAIRLDSSYEQYF
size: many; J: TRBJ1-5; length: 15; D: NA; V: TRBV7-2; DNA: TGTGCCAGCAGCCCAAATTCCTACGGAAATCAGCCCCAGCATTTT; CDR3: CASSPNSYGNQPQHF
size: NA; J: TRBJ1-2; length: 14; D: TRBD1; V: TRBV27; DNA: TGTGCCAGCAGCAACAGGGGTCACAGCTATGGCTACACCTTC; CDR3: CASSNRGHSYGYTF
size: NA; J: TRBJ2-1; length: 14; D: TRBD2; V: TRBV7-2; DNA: TGTGCCAGCAGCCGAATAGCGGGAGTAAATTATTGGTTCTTC; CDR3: CASSRIAGVNYWFF
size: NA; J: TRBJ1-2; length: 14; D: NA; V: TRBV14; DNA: TGTGCCAGCAGCTCACAGGGTGCGGGCTATGGCTACACCTTC; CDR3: CASSSQGAGYGYTF
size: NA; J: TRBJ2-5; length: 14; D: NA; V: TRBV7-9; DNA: TGTGCCAGCAGACCCCCCGGGGGGCAGGAGACCCAGTACTTC; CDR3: CASRPPGGQETQYF
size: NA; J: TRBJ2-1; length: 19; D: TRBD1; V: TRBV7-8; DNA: TGTGCCAGCAGCCCAGGGTGGGACAGGGATGGGAGCTCCTACAATGAGCAGTTCTTC; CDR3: CASSPGWDRDGSSYNEQFF
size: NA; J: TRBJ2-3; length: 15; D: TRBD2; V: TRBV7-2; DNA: TGTGCCAGCAGCTTGATAAGCGGGAGGTCAGATACGCAGTATTTT; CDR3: CASSLISGRSDTQYF
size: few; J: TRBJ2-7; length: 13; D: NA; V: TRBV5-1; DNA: TGCGCCAGCAGCTCCGACGGAGGGCCTGTGCAGTACTTC; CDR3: CASSSDGGPVQYF
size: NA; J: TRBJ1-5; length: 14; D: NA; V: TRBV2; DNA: TGTGCCAGCGACTTCGGACGGGGAAATCAGCCCCAGCATTTT; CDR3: CASDFGRGNQPQHF
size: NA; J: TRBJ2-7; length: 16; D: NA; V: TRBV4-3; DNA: TGCGCCAGCAGCCAAGATCGGACTAGGGGGACGTACGAGCAGTACTTC; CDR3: CASSQDRTRGTYEQYF
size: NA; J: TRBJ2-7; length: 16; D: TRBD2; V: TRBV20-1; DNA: TGCAGTGCTAGAGAAAGGGGTAGGGCGGGAGGCTACGAGCAGTACTTC; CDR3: CSARERGRAGGYEQYF
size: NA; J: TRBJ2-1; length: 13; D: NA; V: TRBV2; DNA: TGTGCCAGCAGCGTATTAGTATACAATGAGCAGTTCTTC; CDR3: CASSVLVYNEQFF
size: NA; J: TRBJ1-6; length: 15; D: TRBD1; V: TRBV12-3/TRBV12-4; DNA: TGTGCCAGCAGTTTAGCTCCCAGGGGGACTTCACCCCTCCACTTT; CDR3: CASSLAPRGTSPLHF
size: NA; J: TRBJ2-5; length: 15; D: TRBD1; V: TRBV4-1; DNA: TGCGCCAGCAGCCATCTTGGACAGGGAATCGATGAGCAGTACTTC; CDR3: CASSHLGQGIDEQYF
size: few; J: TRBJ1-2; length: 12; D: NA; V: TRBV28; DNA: TGTGCCAGCAGGCAGGTGCTAGAAGGCTACACCTTC; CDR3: CASRQVLEGYTF
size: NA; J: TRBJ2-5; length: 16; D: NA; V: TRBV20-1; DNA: TGCAGTGCTAGAGCCCGGCGACAGACCCGCCAAGAGACCCAGTACTTC; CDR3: CSARARRQTRQETQYF
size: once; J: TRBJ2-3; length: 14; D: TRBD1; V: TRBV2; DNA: TGTGGCAGCAGTCTGACAGGGGCCACAGATACGCAGTATTTT; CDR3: CGSSLTGATDTQYF
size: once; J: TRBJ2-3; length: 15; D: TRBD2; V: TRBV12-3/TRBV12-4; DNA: TGTGCCAGCAGGTCAAGCGGGAGGGCAACAGATGCGCAGTATTTT; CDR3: CASRSSGRATDAQYF
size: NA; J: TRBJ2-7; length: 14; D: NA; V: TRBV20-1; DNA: TGCAGTGCTAGGAGTAGGGGTAACACCTACGAGCAGTACTTC; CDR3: CSARSRGNTYEQYF
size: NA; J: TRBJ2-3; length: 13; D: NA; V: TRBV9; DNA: TGTGCCAGCGGCCGGGACCACACAGATACGCAGTATTTT; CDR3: CASGRDHTDTQYF
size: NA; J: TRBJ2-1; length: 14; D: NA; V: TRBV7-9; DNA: TGTGCCAGCAGCCCCGAGGCAGGGTTAAGTGAGCAGTTCTTC; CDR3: CASSPEAGLSEQFF
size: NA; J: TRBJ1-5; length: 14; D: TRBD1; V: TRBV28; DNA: TGTGCCAGCAGTTTTCCGGACAGGGATCAGCCCCAGCATTTT; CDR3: CASSFPDRDQPQHF